The 27 T cell receptor beta chains given below trace back to one sample, sequenced in a study of T cells in Graves' hyperthyroidism and ophthalmopathy (dated by TCRdb to about 2019). The library was built by means of multiplex PCR. Instrument used: Illumina HiSeq 2000. TCR beta CDR3 regions were amplified from RNA transcripts. For the first round of RT-PCR on the TCR CDR3, the HTBI primer set was used together with the Qiagen OneStep RT-PCR kit. TCRdb passed the public sequencing reads through fastp at Q25 and MiXCR, retaining productive beta sequences. Every CDR3 protein is listed once, alongside the most common genes and DNA of its rows. The sample profile shows roughly 500,000 distinct CDR3 sequences; approximately 44% of them were found once. The ten largest clones take up 15% to 20% of the sample. The specimen sequenced was peripheral blood or thyroid tissue (not recorded which). Source of these receptors: an adult woman with Graves' disease, either hyperthyroidism or ophthalmopathy (not recorded which).

The chain recombines TRBV7-2 with TRBJ2-2; D is unresolved. The germline gives CDR1 SGHTA, CDR2 FQGNSA. V lost 4 bases, J lost 5 bases, and 11 bases lay in between. The CDR3 is 14 residues long. CDR3 sequence (DNA): TGTGCCAGCAGCTCTCTAGTTGTGACCGGGGAGCTGTTTTTT. Encoded protein: CASSSLVVTGELFF.

This clonotype came up many times. The chain joins TRBV15 to TRBJ2-7; D unresolved. The CDR3 covers 14 residues. Germline V gene lookup returns CDR1 LNHNV and CDR2 YYDKDF (reference sequence). Trimming shortened V by 0 bases and J by 1 base, and 7 bases separated the two germline ends. The CDR3 here is CATSRDMRSYEQYF. The CDR3 nucleotides read TGTGCCACCAGCAGAGATATGAGATCCTACGAGCAGTACTTC.

This clonotype was found many times. V and J are TRBV12-3 or TRBV12-4 and TRBJ1-1; TRBD1 agrees at 9 bases. The CDR3 has 14 residues. The ends lost 6 bases at V and 1 base at J; junction bases unmatched: 3. The CDR3 sequence: CASSPGQGNTEAFF. Here the CDR3 DNA reads TGTGCCAGCAGCCCGGGACAGGGGAACACTGAAGCTTTCTTT.

This clonotype was seen many times. The rearrangement uses TRBV5-6 and TRBJ1-1; D gene uncertain. V gave up 0 bases and J gave up 0 bases, with 12 bases separating them. The CDR3 is made up of 16 amino acids. From germline, CDR1 is SGHDT and CDR2 YYEEEE. In DNA, the CDR3 is TGTGCCAGCAGCTTGGCCCCGTACGGGGTGAACACTGAAGCTTTCTTT. This codes for CASSLAPYGVNTEAFF. The full variable domain, rest sourced from reference TRBV5-6 and TRBJ1-1, is DAGVTQSPTHLIKTRGQQVTLRCSPKSGHDTVSWYQQALGQGPQFIFQYYEEEERQRGNFPDRFSGHQFPNYSSELNVNALLLGDSALYLCASSLAPYGVNTEAFFGQGTRLTVV.

This chain uses TRBV25-1 with TRBJ1-6, with a possible D match to TRBD1 (6 bases). V lost 5 bases to trimming and J lost 7 bases, with 15 bases between them. There are 15 residues in the CDR3. Germline V lookup: CDR1 MGHDK, CDR2 SYGVNS. As DNA, the CDR3 is TGTGCCAGCAGTTTATTGCGCACAGGGAATTCACCCCTCCACTTT. Its protein is CASSLLRTGNSPLHF. Drawing the rest from reference TRBV25-1 and TRBJ1-6, the complete variable domain is EADIYQTPRYLVIGTGKKITLECSQTMGHDKMYWYQQDPGMELHLIHYSYGVNSTEKGDLSSESTVSRIRTEHFPLTLESARPSHTSQYLCASSLLRTGNSPLHFGNGTRLTVT.

This clonotype was observed many times. The chain couples TRBV28 to TRBJ1-5, with D unresolved. The germline V and J ends were trimmed by 2 bases and 8 bases, with 4 bases remaining between them. The CDR3 extends over 11 amino acids. In germline, CDR1 is MDHEN, CDR2 SYDVKM. The CDR3 spells CASSLGKPQHF. As DNA, the CDR3 is TGTGCCAGCAGTTTAGGGAAGCCCCAGCATTTT.

This clonotype was seen many times. This chain connects TRBV5-1 to TRBJ2-7; D is undetermined. CDR3 size: 14 residues. Trimming stripped 4 bases from V and 2 bases from J, with 13 bases between. Germline CDR1 SGHRS, CDR2 YFSETQ. The CDR3 DNA reads TGCGCCAGCAGCCCTGTTGGTCCCGCCTACGAGCAGTACTTC. Residues: CASSPVGPAYEQYF.

This clonotype was recorded many times. V usage is TRBV14 and J usage is TRBJ1-1, with D perhaps matching TRBD1 (5 bases). This CDR3 spans 14 amino acids. Germline assignment: CDR1 SGHDN and CDR2 FVKESK. V was shortened by 6 bases and J by 0 bases, with 11 bases between the two germline ends. CDR3: CASSPDSLNTEAFF. The DNA of the CDR3 is TGTGCCAGCAGTCCAGACAGCCTGAACACTGAAGCTTTCTTT.

This clonotype was seen many times. The CDR3 carries no conserved terminal phenylalanine or tryptophan, so it likely arises from a read error. Because the CDR3's place on the DNA is in doubt, the DNA is left out and the CDR3 is given as listed by TCRdb. The J gene is TRBJ2-2, the V gene TRBV5-1; the table's TRBD1 call for D was not verified on the DNA. Germline CDR1 is SGHRS and CDR2 is YFSETQ. The CDR3 has 11 residues if both end residues are counted. The CDR3 spells CASSLFRDRPL.

Concerning this clonotype: No conserved phenylalanine or tryptophan ends this CDR3, so it is likely a read error. No DNA is shown, since the ends of the CDR3 on it are uncertain; the CDR3 is the one TCRdb lists. The chain is built from TRBV20-1 and TRBJ1-1. From its first to its last residue, the CDR3 has 9 amino acids. The germline gives CDR1 DFQATT, CDR2 SNEGSKA (reference sequence). The CDR3 sequence is CSARRGSYS.

On this clonotype itself: This could be a read error, since a much larger clone is one nucleotide away. The chain joins TRBV10-3 to TRBJ2-2; D possibly corresponds to TRBD2 (5 bases). The length of the CDR3 is 11 residues. Germline V CDR1 and CDR2: ENHRY, SYGVKD. The CDR3 here is CAISGDGKLFF. The DNA for the CDR3 is TGTGCCATCAGTGGAGACGGGAAGCTGTTTTTT.

This clonotype came up many times. V and J are TRBV5-1 and TRBJ2-2, with D possibly being TRBD1 or TRBD2 (5 bases each). The CDR3 is 14 residues long. The V gene's germline CDR1 is SGHRS and CDR2 YFSETQ. V was pared by 4 bases and J by 3 bases, with 10 bases between. CDR3 loop: CASSRDGDTGELFF. The CDR3 DNA reads TGCGCCAGCAGCAGGGACGGGGACACCGGGGAGCTGTTTTTT.

The rearrangement uses TRBV7-6 and TRBJ1-5, with D tentatively TRBD1 (5 bases). Germline V CDR1 and CDR2: SGHVS, FNYEAQ. The CDR3 contains 14 residues. V lost 5 bases and J lost 9, with 17 bases in between. The chain's CDR3 is CASSPGTGNGPQHF. In DNA form, the CDR3 reads TGTGCCAGCAGCCCTGGGACCGGGAACGGGCCCCAGCATTTT.

V and J are TRBV20-1 and TRBJ1-5; D gene ambiguous. CDR1 is DFQATT and CDR2 is SNEGSKA in the germline V gene (reference sequence). Trimming took off 5 bases at V and 2 bases at J, with 7 bases between the two ends. CDR3 length equals 12 residues. The CDR3 sequence is CSAWTGNQPQHF. The CDR3 region has the DNA TGCAGTGCTTGGACGGGCAATCAGCCCCAGCATTTT.

This clonotype occurred many times. The chain links TRBV10-3 to TRBJ1-5; D is undetermined. The CDR3 is made up of 15 amino acids. CDR1 is ENHRY, CDR2 SYGVKD, per germline. The V gene lost 4 bases and the J gene lost 0 bases, with 10 bases spanning the gap. For the CDR3, the DNA is TGTGCCATCAGTGGTGTCGGTGCTAGCAATCAGCCCCAGCATTTT. Its translation is CAISGVGASNQPQHF.

This clonotype was recorded many times. The chain couples TRBV6-5 to TRBJ2-2; 13 bases are shared with TRBD2. This CDR3 comprises 15 residues. V shed 5 bases, J shed 6 bases, and the junction held 3 bases outside the gene matches. The germline CDR1 and CDR2 sequences are MNHEY and SVGAGI. CDR3 nucleotides: TGTGCCAGCAGTCGGACTAGCGGGAGTGCCGGGGAGCTGTTTTTT. This translates into CASSRTSGSAGELFF.

This clonotype appeared a single time. This chain uses TRBV10-3 with TRBJ2-7; no reliable D call. CDR1 is ENHRY, CDR2 SYGVKD, per germline. This CDR3 region has 14 residues. Trimming stripped 2 bases from V and 1 base from J, with 9 bases between. Here the CDR3 DNA reads TGTGCCATCAGTGAGGGTCTGGGGTCCTACGAGCAGTACTTC. Translation: CAISEGLGSYEQYF.

The V call is TRBV2, the J call TRBJ2-7; a possible D gene is TRBD2 (6 bases). This CDR3 comprises 16 residues. Trimming removed 4 bases from V and 0 bases from J, with 16 bases in between. Germline V lookup: CDR1 SNHLY, CDR2 FYNNEI. CDR3 loop: CASSASARDLSYEQYF. CDR3 sequence (DNA): TGTGCCAGCAGTGCTAGCGCCAGGGACCTCTCCTACGAGCAGTACTTC. Complete variable domain (other parts from reference TRBV2 and TRBJ2-7): EPEVTQTPSHQVTQMGQEVILRCVPISNHLYFYWYRQILGQKVEFLVSFYNNEISEKSEIFDDQFSVERPDGSNFTLKIRSTKLEDSAMYFCASSASARDLSYEQYFGPGTRLTVT.

This clonotype was observed a handful of times. The chain recombines TRBV7-2 with TRBJ1-2; the D is unclear. V gave up 5 bases and J gave up 6 bases, with 22 bases separating them. CDR1 SGHTA and CDR2 FQGNSA come from the germline V gene. CDR3 length: 16 amino acids. The CDR3 DNA reads as TGTGCCAGCAGCCCGACCCATCCTCGGGCCCAAGATGGCTACACCTTC. Translated: CASSPTHPRAQDGYTF. Full variable domain (outside the CDR3, taken from reference TRBV7-2 and TRBJ1-2): GAGVSQSPSNKVTEKGKDVELRCDPISGHTALYWYRQSLGQGLEFLIYFQGNSAPDKSGLPSDRFSAERTGGSVSTLTIQRTQQEDSAVYLCASSPTHPRAQDGYTFGSGTRLTVV.

CDR3: CASSFGGGRVTGELFF. The CDR3 DNA sequence: TGTGCCAGCAGCTTCGGAGGGGGCAGGGTCACCGGGGAGCTGTTTTTT. This rearrangement joins TRBV7-6 to TRBJ2-2, with a tentative D call TRBD1 (7 bases). The length of the CDR3 is 16 residues. V lost 3 bases, J lost 4 bases, and 15 bases lay in between. Germline CDR1 and CDR2: SGHVS and FNYEAQ.

Concerning this clonotype: One junction end disagrees with the germline gene, perhaps due to a read error. V is TRBV29-1 and J is TRBJ2-2, with TRBD2 matching 7 bases. The CDR3 is made up of 16 amino acids. The germline gives CDR1 SQVTM, CDR2 ANQGSEA. This CDR3 is CASRWFPAGEAGELFF. In DNA form, the CDR3 reads TGTGCCAGCAGATGGTTCCCTGCGGGGGAAGCCGGGGAGCTGTTTTTT.

This clonotype was seen at least ten times. V and J are TRBV19 and TRBJ1-2; no firm D call. V shed 7 bases and J shed 4 bases, with 10 bases lying between them. The germline gives CDR1 LNHDA, CDR2 SQIVND (reference sequence). The CDR3 has 12 residues. Here the CDR3 reads CASKIGPYGYTF. DNA of the CDR3: TGTGCCAGTAAGATTGGTCCCTATGGCTACACCTTC.

This clonotype was counted many times. The genes are TRBV4-1 and TRBJ1-5; D gene uncertain. Germline values: CDR1 MGHRA, CDR2 YSYEKL. This CDR3 has 13 residues. Trimming took off 2 bases at V and 5 bases at J, with 7 bases between the two ends. The CDR3 nucleotides are TGCGCCAGCAGCCAACCCCAATATCAGCCCCAGCATTTT. Amino acids: CASSQPQYQPQHF.

This clonotype appeared many times. J is TRBJ2-5 and V is TRBV20-1; D uncertain. CDR1 is DFQATT, CDR2 SNEGSKA, per germline (reference sequence). V was cut by 5 bases and J by 4 bases, with 17 bases left in between. CDR3 size: 14 residues. The CDR3 region has the DNA TGCAGTGCTCTAACCCCTCATAAAATAGAGACCCAGTACTTC. This encodes CSALTPHKIETQYF.

V gene TRBV10-3 combines with J gene TRBJ2-5; the match to TRBD2 covers 8 bases. After removal of 4 bases from V and 10 bases from J, the junction contained 17 bases not matched to a gene. This CDR3 comprises 16 residues. Germline V gene sequence: CDR1 ENHRY, CDR2 SYGVKD. The DNA of the CDR3 is TGTGCCATCAGTGGACTAGCGCCGACCGGTATGGTGGGCCAGTACTTC. Translated, it gives CAISGLAPTGMVGQYF.

V and J are TRBV15 and TRBJ1-1, with D perhaps matching TRBD1 (5 bases). Germline CDR1 and CDR2: LNHNV and YYDKDF (reference sequence). The V and J ends lost 9 bases and 1 base respectively, with 12 bases between them. The CDR3 consists of 13 residues. CDR3: CATMTGQNTEAFF. The CDR3 DNA is TGTGCCACTATGACGGGGCAGAACACTGAAGCTTTCTTT.

This clonotype was seen at least ten times. This chain joins TRBV11-2 and TRBJ1-3, with a tentative D call TRBD1 (5 bases). CDR1 SGHAT and CDR2 FQNNGV come from the germline V gene. Trimming left V 5 bases short and J 4 bases short, with 18 bases between. The CDR3 runs 16 residues. The CDR3 DNA follows: TGTGCCAGCAGCCTCATAGCGGGGGTCTTCGGAAACACCATATATTTT. Residues: CASSLIAGVFGNTIYF.